This TCR beta chain is from a study of T cell responses to AZD1222 COVID-19 vaccine. Study conclusions and caveats: All repertoire sampling was performed exclusively after the peak T cell response. At baseline, seropositivity was found in only five or six AZD1222 recipients.

Germline CDR1 MNHEY, CDR2 SVGEGT. This CDR3 is 15 amino acids long. V was pared by 6 bases and J by 1 base, with 7 bases of the junction left unmatched. Some clones are missing from TCRdb's copy, which holds only in-frame ones; the method was immunoSEQ multiplex PCR. The sample holds 110,000 to 150,000 clones, approximately 94% seen once. Of note for this clone: Antigen specificity is unknown.

The sequence came from an adult in good health. The rearrangement links TRBV6-2 or TRBV6-3 to TRBJ2-5; 8 bases align to TRBD1. The sequencing used peripheral blood, collected on day 0 of AZD1222 vaccination. The CDR3 protein is CASRPPDRAQETQYF. The CDR3 DNA sequence: TGTGCCAGCAGACCTCCGGACAGGGCCCAAGAGACCCAGTACTTC.